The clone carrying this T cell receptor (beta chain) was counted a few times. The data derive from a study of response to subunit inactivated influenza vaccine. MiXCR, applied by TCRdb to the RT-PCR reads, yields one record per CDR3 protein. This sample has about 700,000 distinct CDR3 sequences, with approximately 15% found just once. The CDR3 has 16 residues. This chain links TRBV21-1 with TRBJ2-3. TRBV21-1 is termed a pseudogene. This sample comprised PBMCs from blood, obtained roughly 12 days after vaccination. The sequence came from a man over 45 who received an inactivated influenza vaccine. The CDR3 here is CASSKVIRLRTDTQYF. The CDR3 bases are TGTGCCAGCAGCAAAGTTATTAGACTACGCACAGATACGCAGTATTTT.